This TCR beta chain came from a study of Ad26.COV2.S vaccination and SARS-CoV-2 variants. Study conclusions and caveats: Across vaccine and placebo recipients, the breadth of non-spike TCRs was similar. Substantial response breadth was reportedly seen for spike-specific CD8+ and CD4+ T cells after vaccination. Responses of T cells in total may have been underestimated by the TCR breadth and depth analyses.

The germline gives CDR1 SGHDT, CDR2 YYEEEE. CDR3 length: 13 residues. V shed 3 bases, J shed 3 bases, and the junction held 3 bases outside the gene matches. Points on this clone: Antigen specificity is unknown.

The protocol was immunoSEQ multiplex PCR, while the TCRdb copy is restricted to in-frame clones and leaves out a portion. The profile shows 300,000 to 400,000 clones, approximately 90% of them singletons. This TCR came from a human donor who had recovered from COVID-19. The chain uses TRBV5-6 and TRBJ2-7, with 7 bases lining up with TRBD1. The sample consisted of peripheral blood, taken after recovery from COVID-19. This CDR3 reads CASSWGQLYEQYF. CDR3 bases: TGTGCCAGCAGCTGGGGACAGCTCTACGAGCAGTACTTC. The entire variable domain, with the rest obtained from reference TRBV5-6 and TRBJ2-7, is as follows: DAGVTQSPTHLIKTRGQQVTLRCSPKSGHDTVSWYQQALGQGPQFIFQYYEEEERQRGNFPDRFSGHQFPNYSSELNVNALLLGDSALYLCASSWGQLYEQYFGPGTRLTVT.